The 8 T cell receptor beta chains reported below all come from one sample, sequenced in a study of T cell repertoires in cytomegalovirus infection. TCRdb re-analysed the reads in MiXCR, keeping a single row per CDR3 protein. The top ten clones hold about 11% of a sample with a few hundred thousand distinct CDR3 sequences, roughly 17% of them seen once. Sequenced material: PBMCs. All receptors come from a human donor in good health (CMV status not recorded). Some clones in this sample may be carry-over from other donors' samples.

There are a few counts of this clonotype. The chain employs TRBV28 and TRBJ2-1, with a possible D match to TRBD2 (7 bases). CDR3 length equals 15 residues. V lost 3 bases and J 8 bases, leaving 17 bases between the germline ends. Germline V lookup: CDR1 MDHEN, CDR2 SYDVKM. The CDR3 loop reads CASSFWGGPSYEQFF. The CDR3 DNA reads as TGTGCCAGCAGTTTTTGGGGGGGCCCTTCATATGAGCAGTTCTTC. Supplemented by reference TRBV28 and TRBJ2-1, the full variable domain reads DVKVTQSSRYLVKRTGEKVFLECVQDMDHENMFWYRQDPGLGLRLIYFSYDVKMKEKGDIPEGYSVSREKKERFSLILESASTNQTSMYLCASSFWGGPSYEQFFGPGTRLTVL.

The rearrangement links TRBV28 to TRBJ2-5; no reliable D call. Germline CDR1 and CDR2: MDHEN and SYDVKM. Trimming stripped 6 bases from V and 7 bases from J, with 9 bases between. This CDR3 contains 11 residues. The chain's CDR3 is CASSRTRTQYF. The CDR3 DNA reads TGTGCCAGCAGCCGAACACGGACCCAGTACTTC. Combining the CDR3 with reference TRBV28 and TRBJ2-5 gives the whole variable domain DVKVTQSSRYLVKRTGEKVFLECVQDMDHENMFWYRQDPGLGLRLIYFSYDVKMKEKGDIPEGYSVSREKKERFSLILESASTNQTSMYLCASSRTRTQYFGPGTRLLVL.

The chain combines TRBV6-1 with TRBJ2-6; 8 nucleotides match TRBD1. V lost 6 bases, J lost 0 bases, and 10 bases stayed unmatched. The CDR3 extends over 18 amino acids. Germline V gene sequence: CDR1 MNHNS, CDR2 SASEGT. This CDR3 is CASRRDRGPSSGANVLTF. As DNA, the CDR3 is TGTGCCAGCAGACGCGACAGGGGCCCGTCCTCTGGGGCCAACGTCCTGACTTTC.

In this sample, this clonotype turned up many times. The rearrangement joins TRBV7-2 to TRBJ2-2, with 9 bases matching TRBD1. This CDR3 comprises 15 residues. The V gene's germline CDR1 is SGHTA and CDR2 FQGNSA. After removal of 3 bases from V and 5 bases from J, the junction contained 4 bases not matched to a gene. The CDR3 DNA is TGTGCCAGCAGCTTCCAACAGGGGGCGACCGGGGAGCTGTTTTTT. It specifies CASSFQQGATGELFF.

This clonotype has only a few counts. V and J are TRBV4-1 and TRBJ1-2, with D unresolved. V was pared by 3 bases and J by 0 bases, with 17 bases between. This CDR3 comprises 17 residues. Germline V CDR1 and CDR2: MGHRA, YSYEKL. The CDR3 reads CASSQEHNLGANYGYTF. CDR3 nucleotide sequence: TGCGCCAGCAGCCAGGAACATAATCTCGGGGCTAACTATGGCTACACCTTC.

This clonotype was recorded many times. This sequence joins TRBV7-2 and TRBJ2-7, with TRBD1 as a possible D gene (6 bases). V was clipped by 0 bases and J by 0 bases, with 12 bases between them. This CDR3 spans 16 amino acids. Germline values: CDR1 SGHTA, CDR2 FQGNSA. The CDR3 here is CASSLASTGSSYEQYF. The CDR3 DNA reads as TGTGCCAGCAGCTTAGCGAGTACAGGGAGCTCCTACGAGCAGTACTTC.

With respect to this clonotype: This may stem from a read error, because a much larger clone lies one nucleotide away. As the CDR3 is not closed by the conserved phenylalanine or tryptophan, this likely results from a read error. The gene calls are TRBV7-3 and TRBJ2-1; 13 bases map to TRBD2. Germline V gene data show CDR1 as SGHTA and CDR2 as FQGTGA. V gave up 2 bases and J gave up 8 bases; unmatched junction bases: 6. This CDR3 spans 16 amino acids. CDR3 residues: CASSLGGTSGAHEQFY. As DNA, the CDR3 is TGTGCCAGCAGCTTAGGGGGGACTAGCGGGGCCCATGAGCAGTTCTAC.

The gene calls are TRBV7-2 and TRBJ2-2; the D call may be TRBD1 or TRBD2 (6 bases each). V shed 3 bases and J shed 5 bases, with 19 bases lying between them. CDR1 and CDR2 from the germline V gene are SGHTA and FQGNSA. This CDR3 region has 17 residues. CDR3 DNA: TGTGCCAGCAGCTTCCCACGAGGGGGGCGCCGGACCGGGGAGCTGTTTTTT. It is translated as CASSFPRGGRRTGELFF.